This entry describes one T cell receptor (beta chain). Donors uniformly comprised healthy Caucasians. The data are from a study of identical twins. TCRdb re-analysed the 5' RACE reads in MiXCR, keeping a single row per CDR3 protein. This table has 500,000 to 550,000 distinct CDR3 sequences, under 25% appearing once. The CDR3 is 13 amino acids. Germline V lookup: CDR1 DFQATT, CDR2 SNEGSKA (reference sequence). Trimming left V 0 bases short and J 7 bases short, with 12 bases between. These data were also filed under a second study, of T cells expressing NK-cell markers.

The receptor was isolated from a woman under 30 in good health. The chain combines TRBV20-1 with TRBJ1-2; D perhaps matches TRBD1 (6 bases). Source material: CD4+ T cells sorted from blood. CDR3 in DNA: TGCAGTGCTAGAGATTCAGGGGAGGGTGGCTACACCTTC. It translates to CSARDSGEGGYTF.